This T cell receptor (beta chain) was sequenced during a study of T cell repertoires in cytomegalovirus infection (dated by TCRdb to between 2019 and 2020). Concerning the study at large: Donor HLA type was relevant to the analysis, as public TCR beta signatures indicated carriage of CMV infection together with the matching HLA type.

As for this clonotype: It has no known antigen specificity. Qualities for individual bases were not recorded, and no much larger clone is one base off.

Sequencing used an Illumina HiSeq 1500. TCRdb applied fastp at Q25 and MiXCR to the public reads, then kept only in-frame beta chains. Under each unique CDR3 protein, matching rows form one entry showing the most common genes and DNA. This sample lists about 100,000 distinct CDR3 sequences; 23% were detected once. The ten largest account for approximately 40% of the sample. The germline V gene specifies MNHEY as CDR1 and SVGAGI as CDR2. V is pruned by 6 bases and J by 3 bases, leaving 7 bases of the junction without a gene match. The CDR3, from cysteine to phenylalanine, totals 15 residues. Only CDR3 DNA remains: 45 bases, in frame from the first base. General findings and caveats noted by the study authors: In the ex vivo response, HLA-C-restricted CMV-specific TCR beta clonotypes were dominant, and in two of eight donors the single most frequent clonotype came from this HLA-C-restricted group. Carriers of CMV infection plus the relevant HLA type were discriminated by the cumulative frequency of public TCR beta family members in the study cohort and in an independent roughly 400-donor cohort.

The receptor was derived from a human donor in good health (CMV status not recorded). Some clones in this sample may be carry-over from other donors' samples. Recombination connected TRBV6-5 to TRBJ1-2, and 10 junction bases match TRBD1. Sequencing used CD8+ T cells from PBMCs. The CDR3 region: CASSERTGGDYGYTF. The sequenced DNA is TGTGCCAGCAGCGAAAGGACAGGGGGGGACTATGGCTACACCTTC.